Each of the 26 T cell receptor beta chains below was sequenced from the same sample in a study of PD-L1 blockade in urothelial cancer. The data were produced by immunoSEQ multiplex PCR, yet TCRdb's version contains in-frame clones alone and is incomplete. The sample lists 100,000 or so clones; roughly nine tenths were seen once. Sample: PBMCs, taken around atezolizumab (anti-PD-L1) treatment. Every receptor here comes from a woman older than 75 with urothelial cancer.

Only one count was recorded for this clone. The V gene is TRBV6-4, the J gene TRBJ1-1; TRBD1 is a possible D gene (5 bases). The CDR3 consists of 13 residues. Germline V gene lookup returns CDR1 MRHNA and CDR2 SNTAGT. V was cut by 2 bases and J by 4 bases, with 8 bases left in between. The chain's CDR3 is CASSDQGGTEAFF. In DNA form, the CDR3 reads TGTGCCAGCAGTGACCAGGGAGGCACTGAAGCTTTCTTT.

CDR3 sequence reads: CASSQAGSYNEQFF. CDR3 DNA: TGTGCCAGCAGCCAAGCGGGAAGCTACAATGAGCAGTTCTTC. The chain couples TRBV25-1 to TRBJ2-1, with TRBD2 matching 7 bases. CDR3 size: 14 residues. Germline CDR1 reads MGHDK; CDR2 reads SYGVNS. V was clipped by 6 bases and J by 3 bases; unmatched bases: 5.

The genes are TRBV18 and TRBJ2-2, with D tentatively TRBD2 (5 bases). Germline V gives CDR1 KGHSH, CDR2 LQKENI. V lost 6 bases, J lost 6 bases, and 17 bases lay in between. This CDR3 spans 15 amino acids. The CDR3 bases are TGTGCCAGCTCGTCGGTGGGTAGCGCGGCCGGGGAGCTGTTTTTT. The encoded protein is CASSSVGSAAGELFF.

This sequence joins TRBV7-8 and TRBJ2-2, with a possible D match to TRBD1 (8 bases). CDR3 length: 17 amino acids. Trimming took 1 base from V and 5 from J, leaving 17 bases between them. From germline, CDR1 is SGHVS and CDR2 FQNEAQ. CDR3 DNA: TGTGCCAGCAGCTTAGGAGGGTACAGGGGGGGGACCGGGGAGCTGTTTTTT. Amino acid sequence: CASSLGGYRGGTGELFF.

This clone was observed many times. The rearrangement joins TRBV7-7 to TRBJ2-7; D gene uncertain. The CDR3 length is 13 residues. Germline V gene sequence: CDR1 SSHAT, CDR2 FNYEAQ (reference sequence). V lost 4 bases to trimming and J lost 6 bases, with 13 bases between them. This chain's CDR3 is CASSSYPQAEQYF. In DNA form, the CDR3 reads TGTGCCAGCAGCTCCTACCCTCAGGCCGAGCAGTACTTC. Combining the CDR3 with reference TRBV7-7 and TRBJ2-7 gives the whole variable domain GAGVSQSPRYKVTKRGQDVTLRCDPISSHATLYWYQQALGQGPEFLTYFNYEAQPDKSGLPSDRFSAERPEGSISTLTIQRTEQRDSAMYRCASSSYPQAEQYFGPGTRLTVT.

The chain links TRBV5-6 to TRBJ1-4; D possibly corresponds to TRBD1 (5 bases). V shed 4 bases and J shed 4 bases, with 14 bases lying between them. Germline CDR1 SGHDT, CDR2 YYEEEE. CDR3 length equals 15 residues. The CDR3 nucleotides read TGTGCCAGCAGCCGGAACCGACAGCATAATGAAAAACTGTTTTTT. This codes for CASSRNRQHNEKLFF. Full variable domain (remainder filled in from reference TRBV5-6 and TRBJ1-4): DAGVTQSPTHLIKTRGQQVTLRCSPKSGHDTVSWYQQALGQGPQFIFQYYEEEERQRGNFPDRFSGHQFPNYSSELNVNALLLGDSALYLCASSRNRQHNEKLFFGSGTQLSVL.

This chain uses TRBV18 with TRBJ2-1; 11 bases match TRBD1. Germline loops: CDR1 KGHSH, CDR2 LQKENI. The CDR3 loop spans 13 amino acids. V was clipped by 4 bases and J by 8 bases; unmatched bases: 1. CDR3 residues: CASSRTGGHEQFF. CDR3 bases: TGTGCCAGCTCACGGACAGGGGGCCATGAGCAGTTCTTC.

This clone was seen more than once but under ten times. V gene TRBV7-8 combines with J gene TRBJ2-2; D may be TRBD1 (6 bases). V gave up 9 bases and J gave up 0 bases, with 14 bases separating them. The germline V gene encodes CDR1 SGHVS and CDR2 FQNEAQ. The CDR3 has 15 amino acids. The CDR3 DNA follows: TGTGCCAGTAAAAAGGACAGAACGAACACCGGGGAGCTGTTTTTT. This codes for CASKKDRTNTGELFF.

In its sample, this clone was seen a few times. The rearrangement joins TRBV7-9 to TRBJ1-1; D is undetermined. The CDR3 has 14 amino acids. Germline V gene data show CDR1 as SEHNR and CDR2 as FQNEAQ (reference sequence). The V and J ends lost 1 base and 2 bases respectively, with 8 bases between them. CDR3 residues: CASSLGQTNTEAFF. DNA for the CDR3: TGTGCCAGCAGCTTAGGGCAGACAAACACTGAAGCTTTCTTT.

The rearrangement links TRBV28 to TRBJ1-1, with 8 nucleotides matching TRBD1. CDR1 MDHEN and CDR2 SYDVKM come from the germline V gene. The CDR3 extends over 12 amino acids. With V trimmed by 6 bases and J by 8 bases, 5 bases remained unmatched. The CDR3 here is CASRLGQGEAFF. In DNA form, the CDR3 reads TGTGCCAGCAGACTCGGACAGGGCGAAGCTTTCTTT.

The chain links TRBV5-6 to TRBJ1-4, with 7 bases identical to TRBD1. Per the germline V gene, CDR1 is SGHDT and CDR2 is YYEEEE. The J segment lost 8 bases and the V segment lost 6 bases, leaving 13 bases of the junction unmatched. The CDR3 runs 15 residues. CDR3 bases: TGTGCCAGCACCATATACAGGGGAGGAGAAGAAAAACTGTTTTTT. Translation: CASTIYRGGEEKLFF.

The V and J genes are TRBV28 and TRBJ1-2; 7 nucleotides match TRBD1. The junction had 12 bases not matched to a gene; V was cut back by 6 bases and J by 8 bases. The CDR3 extends over 14 amino acids. The germline V gene has CDR1 MDHEN and CDR2 SYDVKM. In DNA, the CDR3 is TGTGCCAGCAGCCCGGGACAGACCCTCTGGGGCTACACCTTC. It is translated as CASSPGQTLWGYTF.

This chain connects TRBV11-2 to TRBJ2-5; 11 bases are shared with TRBD2. The CDR3 has 16 amino acids. Germline CDR1 and CDR2: SGHAT and FQNNGV. V lost 5 bases and J lost 4; bases outside the gene matches: 9. The CDR3 DNA sequence: TGTGCCAGCAGCGGGACAGAGCTAGCGGGAGGAGAGACCCAGTACTTC. Protein sequence: CASSGTELAGGETQYF.

This sequence joins TRBV28 and TRBJ2-3, with 12 bases identical to TRBD2. Germline CDR1 MDHEN, CDR2 SYDVKM. V dropped 8 bases and J dropped 5; count of bases not matched to a gene: 11. The CDR3 loop spans 16 amino acids. As DNA, the CDR3 is TGTGCCAGCGGACTGACTAGCGGGAGAGTGAAAGATACGCAGTATTTT. Translating it yields CASGLTSGRVKDTQYF.

V gene TRBV5-1 combines with J gene TRBJ2-3, with TRBD1 matching 9 bases. V shed 2 bases and J 5 bases; nucleotides not matched to a gene: 6. This CDR3 has 15 residues. Germline assignment: CDR1 SGHRS and CDR2 YFSETQ. This CDR3 is CASSLTGQGGDTQYF. The CDR3, as DNA: TGCGCCAGCAGCTTAACGGGACAGGGCGGAGATACGCAGTATTTT.

The sample holds one count of this clone. The chain has TRBV11-2 and TRBJ2-5, with 9 bases aligning to TRBD2. With V trimmed by 1 base and J by 3 bases, 6 bases remained unmatched. Germline V CDR1 and CDR2: SGHAT, FQNNGV. The CDR3 totals 16 residues. The CDR3 protein is CASSLVAGGREETQYF. CDR3 nucleotides: TGTGCCAGCAGCTTAGTTGCGGGAGGGCGTGAAGAGACCCAGTACTTC. The whole variable domain, remainder taken from reference TRBV11-2 and TRBJ2-5, is EAGVAQSPRYKIIEKRQSVAFWCNPISGHATLYWYQQILGQGPKLLIQFQNNGVVDDSQLPKDRFSAERLKGVDSTLKIQPAKLEDSAVYLCASSLVAGGREETQYFGPGTRLLVL.

This chain uses TRBV30 with TRBJ1-2; 9 bases are a match to TRBD1. This CDR3 has 15 amino acids. Germline-derived CDR1 and CDR2 are GTSNPN and SVGIG (reference sequence). Germline trimming cut 4 bases from V and 6 bases from J; bases unmatched to any gene: 12. CDR3 protein: CAWKLEGWTGDGYTF. The CDR3, as DNA: TGTGCCTGGAAGCTCGAAGGGTGGACAGGGGATGGCTACACCTTC.

The chain couples TRBV5-1 to TRBJ1-3; tentative D call: TRBD1 (5 bases). The CDR3 consists of 14 residues. Trimming took off 5 bases at V and 0 bases at J, with 9 bases between the two ends. In germline, CDR1 is SGHRS, CDR2 YFSETQ. The CDR3 reads CASRSDISGNTIYF. CDR3 nucleotides: TGCGCCAGCAGGTCGGACATCTCTGGAAACACCATATATTTT.

The chain uses TRBV5-4 and TRBJ2-7, with D possibly matching TRBD2 (5 bases). The CDR3 runs to 15 residues. The ends were cut back, 1 base at V and 2 bases at J, with 13 bases in the middle. CDR1 SGHNT and CDR2 YYREEE come from the germline V gene (reference sequence). The CDR3 nucleotides read TGTGCCAGCAGCTTGACCCTAGCTCAAGCCTACGAGCAGTACTTC. It is translated as CASSLTLAQAYEQYF.

As for this clone: The germline gene is not matched at one end of the junction; a read error may be the cause. V usage is TRBV28 and J usage is TRBJ2-7; TRBD1 aligns across 8 bases. Germline loops: CDR1 MDHEN, CDR2 SYDVKM. CDR3 length equals 12 residues. In DNA, the CDR3 is TGTGCCAGCAGCCCCTTTGAGGGACAGGCGGCCTTC. This sequence encodes CASSPFEGQAAF.

This rearrangement joins TRBV5-1 to TRBJ1-1; TRBD1 might be the D (5 bases). The CDR3 sequence is 14 residues long. CDR1 and CDR2 (germline): SGHRS, YFSETQ. The V end was cut by 3 bases, the J end by 3 bases, with 12 bases between. DNA for the CDR3: TGCGCCAGCAGCTCTGCGCGGGGCGACACTGAAGCTTTCTTT. Its protein is CASSSARGDTEAFF.

This chain links TRBV4-1 with TRBJ2-4, with a weak D call TRBD1 (6 bases). The CDR3 extends over 17 amino acids. The V and J ends lost 0 bases and 0 bases respectively, with 12 bases between them. Germline lookup yields CDR1 MGHRA and CDR2 YSYEKL. This CDR3 reads CASSQDIDRRAKNIQYF. The CDR3 DNA sequence: TGCGCCAGCAGCCAAGATATTGACAGGAGAGCCAAAAACATTCAGTACTTC.

This chain uses TRBV5-1 with TRBJ2-7, with D possibly matching TRBD1 (6 bases). The CDR3 consists of 15 residues. V dropped 2 bases and J dropped 5 bases, with 17 bases sitting between them. Germline CDR1 is SGHRS and CDR2 is YFSETQ. The CDR3, as DNA: TGCGCCAGCAGCTTATCGCCAGGGGAGAGGAACGAGCAGTACTTC. This sequence encodes CASSLSPGERNEQYF.

The rearrangement uses TRBV27 and TRBJ1-1; a possible D gene is TRBD1 (5 bases). Trimming shortened V by 5 bases and J by 4 bases, and 14 bases separated the two germline ends. Germline CDR1 reads MNHEY; CDR2 reads SMNVEV (reference sequence). The CDR3 is made up of 14 amino acids. The CDR3 is CASSRPGGGTEAFF. CDR3 bases: TGTGCCAGCAGTCGTCCCGGGGGTGGCACTGAAGCTTTCTTT.

The gene calls are TRBV28 and TRBJ2-5; 8 bases line up with TRBD1. Looked up from germline, CDR1 is MDHEN and CDR2 is SYDVKM. This CDR3 is built from 15 residues. Trimming cost V 5 bases and J 1 base; bases outside gene matches: 6. CDR3 loop: CASSTGQGPQETQYF. The CDR3 nucleotides are TGTGCCAGCAGTACCGGACAGGGCCCCCAAGAGACCCAGTACTTC.

This clone showed up just a few times. The V call is TRBV18, the J call TRBJ1-1; D is ambiguous. The CDR3 loop spans 11 amino acids. V lost 3 bases, J lost 7 bases, and 6 bases lay in between. CDR1 and CDR2 from the germline V gene are KGHSH and LQKENI. The CDR3 spells CASSPGSEAFF. The CDR3 region has the DNA TGTGCCAGCTCACCGGGGAGTGAAGCTTTCTTT.